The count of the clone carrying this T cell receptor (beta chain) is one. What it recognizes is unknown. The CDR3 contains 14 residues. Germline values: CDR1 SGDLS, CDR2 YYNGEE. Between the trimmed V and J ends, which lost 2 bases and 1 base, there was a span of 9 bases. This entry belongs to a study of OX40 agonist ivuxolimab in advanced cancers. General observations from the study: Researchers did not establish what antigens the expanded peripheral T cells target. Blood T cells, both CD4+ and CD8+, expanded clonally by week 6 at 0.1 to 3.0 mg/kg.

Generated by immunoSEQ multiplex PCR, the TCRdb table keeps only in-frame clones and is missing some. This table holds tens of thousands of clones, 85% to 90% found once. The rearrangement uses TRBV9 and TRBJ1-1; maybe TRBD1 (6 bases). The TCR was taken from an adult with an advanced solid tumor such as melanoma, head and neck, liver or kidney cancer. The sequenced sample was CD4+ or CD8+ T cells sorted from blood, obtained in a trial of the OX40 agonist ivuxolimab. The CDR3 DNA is TGTGCCAGCAGCGTCAGAGGGGGGAACACTGAAGCTTTCTTT. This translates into CASSVRGGNTEAFF.